A selection of T cell receptor beta chains follows, all from one sample in a study of blood T cell repertoires in COVID-19. Clones were sequenced by immunoSEQ multiplex PCR, and TCRdb holds only the in-frame ones, with some missing. The sample contains tens of thousands of clones, 80% to 90% of which appear only once. What was sequenced was peripheral blood. All receptors come from a man aged 65-85 years with active COVID-19. The CDR3 runs from the conserved cysteine through the conserved F or W. Fields, in order: D gene, clone size, J gene, V gene, CDR3 length, CDR3 DNA, CDR3 protein. The D gene is left open where the match is weak. The size of a clone is reported for some rows only, either as once, few or many, or as a class for expanded clones.

>.|.|TRBJ1-4|TRBV4-1|15
TGCGCCAGCAGCCAACCTCGGACACGGAATGAAAAACTGTTTTTT
CASSQPRTRNEKLFF
>TRBD1|.|TRBJ2-5|TRBV5-1|15
TGCGCCAGCAGTCGAGGGACAGCTGACCAAGAGACCCAGTACTTC
CASSRGTADQETQYF
>.|few|TRBJ2-7|TRBV7-2|15
TGTGCCAGCAGCCTTGCCGGGACTGACTACTACGAGCAGTACTTC
CASSLAGTDYYEQYF
>.|.|TRBJ1-2|TRBV7-2|13
TGTGCCAGCAGCTACACGACGGGTTATGGCTACACCTTC
CASSYTTGYGYTF
>TRBD1|.|TRBJ2-1|TRBV11-1|14
TGTGCCAGCAGCATGGACAGGGCGTACAATGAGCAGTTCTTC
CASSMDRAYNEQFF
>.|few|TRBJ2-3|TRBV11-3|15
TGTGCCAGCAGCATCGGGATATTCGGGGCAGATACGCAGTATTTT
CASSIGIFGADTQYF
>TRBD1|.|TRBJ1-5|TRBV10-1|15
TGCGCCAGCAGTGAGGGACAGGGGCCGGGAAAGCCCCAGCATTTT
CASSEGQGPGKPQHF
>TRBD1|.|TRBJ2-3|TRBV6-5|16
TGTGCCAGCAGTTACTCCGGGACAGGGCTCACAGATACGCAGTATTTT
CASSYSGTGLTDTQYF
>.|once|TRBJ2-5|TRBV11-2|13
TGTGCCAGCAGCTTTACGACACAAGAGACCCAGTACTTC
CASSFTTQETQYF
>.|.|TRBJ1-4|TRBV5-1|15
TGCGCCAGCAGCTTACAGGAGTCAACTAATGAAAAACTGTTTTTT
CASSLQESTNEKLFF
>.|.|TRBJ1-4|TRBV5-1|15
TGCGCCAGCAGCTTGGAGTTCCAGGATAATGAAAAACTGTTTTTT
CASSLEFQDNEKLFF
>TRBD1|.|TRBJ2-7|TRBV9|18
TGTGCCAGCAGCGGAGAGGGTTCAGGGACAGAGAGCTCCTACGAGCAGTACTTC
CASSGEGSGTESSYEQYF
>.|.|TRBJ1-6|TRBV4-2|15
TGTGCCAGCAGCCCCGCAGGGACCTATAATTCACCCCTCCACTTT
CASSPAGTYNSPLHF
>TRBD2|once|TRBJ2-3|TRBV5-1|20
TGCGCCAGCAGCTGGGCCTTGACTAGCGGGGGCGGGTTCGGCACAGATACGCAGTATTTT
CASSWALTSGGGFGTDTQYF
>.|.|TRBJ2-5|TRBV7-2|15
TGTGCCAGCAGCCCCCAGGGTAGCCTGCAAGAGACCCAGTACTTC
CASSPQGSLQETQYF
>.|.|TRBJ1-3|TRBV9|19
TGTGCCAGCAGCGTAGACGGCAGGGCCCTATTAAGCTCTGGAAACACCATATATTTT
CASSVDGRALLSSGNTIYF
>.|.|TRBJ2-2|TRBV6-5|14
TGTGCCAGCAGTTCAAACAGGGGGGGCGGGGAGCTGTTTTTT
CASSSNRGGGELFF
>TRBD2|.|TRBJ2-7|TRBV23-1|16
TGCGCCAGCAGTCTTCTAGCGGGGGGCCTCTCCTACGAGCAGTACTTC
CASSLLAGGLSYEQYF
>.|.|TRBJ1-1|TRBV11-2|14
TGTGCCAGCAGCCCCACAAGTGTTCCGACTGAAGCTTTCTTT
CASSPTSVPTEAFF
>TRBD1|.|TRBJ2-3|TRBV2|15
TGTGCCAGCAGTGGTTGGACAGGGGGCACAGATACGCAGTATTTT
CASSGWTGGTDTQYF
>.|.|TRBJ1-4|TRBV29-1|16
TGCAGCGTAGCCGAACAGGGTAATCCAACTAATGAAAAACTGTTTTTT
CSVAEQGNPTNEKLFF
>.|once|TRBJ1-5|TRBV4-3|12
TGCGCCAGCAGTTCCCCGGGGCAGCCCCAGCATTTT
CASSSPGQPQHF
>.|.|TRBJ1-2|TRBV15|13
TGTGCCACTAGACAGTCTCCCTACTATGGCTACACCTTC
CATRQSPYYGYTF
>.|.|TRBJ2-1|TRBV11-3|12
TGTGCCAGCAGCTCCGAGCACAATGAGCAGTTCTTC
CASSSEHNEQFF
>.|.|TRBJ2-2|TRBV3-1/TRBV3-2|16
TGTGCCAGCAGCGGACTTTTGAGAGGATCCACCGGGGAGCTGTTTTTT
CASSGLLRGSTGELFF
>.|.|TRBJ2-2|TRBV3-1/TRBV3-2|17
TGTGCCAGCAGCCACGTTGGTGGCAGGGGGAACACCGGGGAGCTGTTTTTT
CASSHVGGRGNTGELFF
>TRBD1|.|TRBJ2-3|TRBV7-2|15
TGTGCCAGCAGCTTCCGACAGGGGAGCACAGATACGCAGTATTTT
CASSFRQGSTDTQYF
>TRBD1|.|TRBJ2-1|TRBV7-9|18
TGTGCCAGCAGCAGAAGCCGGGACAGGGGGCCGGTCCGCAATGAGCAGTTCTTC
CASSRSRDRGPVRNEQFF
>.|.|TRBJ2-7|TRBV29-1|13
TGCAGCGTTGTGGGGACTGTATCCTACGAGCAGTACTTC
CSVVGTVSYEQYF
>.|.|TRBJ1-1|TRBV29-1|11
TGCAGCGTTCCCCAGGACACTGAAGCTTTCTTT
CSVPQDTEAFF
>.|.|TRBJ2-5|TRBV5-1|11
TGCGCCAGCAGCGAGCAAGAGACCCAGTACTTC
CASSEQETQYF
>TRBD1|.|TRBJ2-1|TRBV25-1|14
TGTGCCAGCACGGGACAGGGGGTTACGAATGAGCAGTTCTTC
CASTGQGVTNEQFF
>.|.|TRBJ2-2|TRBV7-3|16
TGTGCCAGCAGCTTAGGTGCCCGGACGGGAACCGGGGAGCTGTTTTTT
CASSLGARTGTGELFF
>TRBD2|medium-sized|TRBJ2-2|TRBV5-1|17
TGCGCCAGCAGCCGTGGACTAGCGGGGGGGTACACCGGGGAGCTGTTTTTT
CASSRGLAGGYTGELFF
>TRBD2|.|TRBJ2-3|TRBV6-2/TRBV6-3|17
TGTGCCAGCAGTTGGAACATAGCGGGGGGGAGCACAGATACGCAGTATTTT
CASSWNIAGGSTDTQYF
>TRBD1|.|TRBJ1-1|TRBV19|18
TGTGCCAGTAGTATGGCAAATCAGGGGGGAATTCGGAACACTGAAGCTTTCTTT
CASSMANQGGIRNTEAFF
>TRBD1|.|TRBJ1-4|TRBV5-5|14
TGTGCCAGCAAACAGGGGGATGTTCGGGAAAAACTGTTTTTT
CASKQGDVREKLFF
>TRBD1|.|TRBJ1-1|TRBV5-1|15
TGCGCCAGCAGCTTGAGGGACAGGGGGCTTCCTGAAGCTTTCTTT
CASSLRDRGLPEAFF
>TRBD1|.|TRBJ1-2|TRBV19|15
TGTGCCAGTAGCGAAACGGGACAGGTAATCAGTGGCTACACCTTC
CASSETGQVISGYTF
>.|.|TRBJ2-3|TRBV28|15
TGTGCCAGCAGTGACCCAGCAGGGGGGCAAGATACGCAGTATTTT
CASSDPAGGQDTQYF
>.|.|TRBJ2-2|TRBV21-1|14
TGTGCCAGCGGGGAACTAGGAACGACCGGGGAGCTGTTTTTT
CASGELGTTGELFF
>.|.|TRBJ2-2|TRBV18|13
TGTGCCAGCTCACCCCAGGGGACCGGGGAGCTGTTTTTT
CASSPQGTGELFF
>.|.|TRBJ1-4|TRBV5-1|15
TGCGCCAGCAGCTTGGCAGGGGCAACTAATGAAAAACTGTTTTTT
CASSLAGATNEKLFF
>TRBD1|.|TRBJ1-4|TRBV2|16
TGTGCCAGCAGTCCTCGGACAGGGGCAACTAATGAAAAACTGTTTTTT
CASSPRTGATNEKLFF